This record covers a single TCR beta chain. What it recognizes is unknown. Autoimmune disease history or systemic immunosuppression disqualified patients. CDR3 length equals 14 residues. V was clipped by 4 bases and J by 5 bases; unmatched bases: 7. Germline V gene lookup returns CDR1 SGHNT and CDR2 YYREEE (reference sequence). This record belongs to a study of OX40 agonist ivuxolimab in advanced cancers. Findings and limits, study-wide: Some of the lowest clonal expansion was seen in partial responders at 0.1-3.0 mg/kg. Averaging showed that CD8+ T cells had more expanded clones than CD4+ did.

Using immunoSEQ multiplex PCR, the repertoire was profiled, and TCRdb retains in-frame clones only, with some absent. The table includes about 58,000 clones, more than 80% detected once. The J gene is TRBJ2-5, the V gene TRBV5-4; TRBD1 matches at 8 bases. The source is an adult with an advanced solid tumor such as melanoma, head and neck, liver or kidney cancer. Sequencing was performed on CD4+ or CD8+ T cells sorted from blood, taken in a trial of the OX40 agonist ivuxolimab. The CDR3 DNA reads TGTGCCAGCAGCCCCCAGGGGGCTTCGGAGACCCAGTACTTC. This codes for CASSPQGASETQYF.